These 8 T cell receptor beta chains originate from one sample sequenced in a study of OX40 agonist ivuxolimab in advanced cancers. Sequencing used immunoSEQ multiplex PCR; TCRdb keeps in-frame clones, though not all of them. The repertoire holds about 130,000 clones, with around 90% as singletons. The sample here was CD4+ or CD8+ T cells sorted from blood, taken in a trial of the OX40 agonist ivuxolimab. These receptors were collected from an adult with an advanced solid tumor such as melanoma, head and neck, liver or kidney cancer.

A few counts support this clone. The CDR3 bases are TGCGCCAGCAGCCAAGCTGCGACAGCGGGTTACACCATATATTTT. Translating it yields CASSQAATAGYTIYF. V usage is TRBV4-1 and J usage is TRBJ1-3; possibly TRBD1 for D (5 bases). This CDR3 contains 15 residues. V gave up 1 base and J gave up 8 bases, with 15 bases separating them. Per the germline V gene, CDR1 is MGHRA and CDR2 is YSYEKL.

The chain combines TRBV6-5 with TRBJ2-1; maybe TRBD1 (6 bases). The CDR3 consists of 15 residues. Germline V gene lookup returns CDR1 MNHEY and CDR2 SVGAGI. V was shortened by 2 bases and J by 8 bases, with 16 bases between the two germline ends. CDR3 in amino acids: CASSYNRESTYEQFF. The CDR3, as DNA: TGTGCCAGCAGTTACAACAGGGAGTCTACCTATGAGCAGTTCTTC.

The V gene is TRBV6-4, the J gene TRBJ2-3; the D gene could be TRBD1 or TRBD2 (6 bases each). Germline assignment: CDR1 MRHNA and CDR2 SNTAGT. Trimming took off 2 bases at V and 5 bases at J, with 17 bases between the two ends. This CDR3 is 16 amino acids long. The CDR3: CASSDGRGGLGDTQYF. The CDR3 nucleotides are TGTGCCAGCAGTGACGGCAGGGGAGGACTGGGAGATACGCAGTATTTT.

This clone was seen a single time. The genes are TRBV29-1 and TRBJ2-7; a possible D gene is TRBD1 (5 bases). This CDR3 comprises 11 residues. Germline V gives CDR1 SQVTM, CDR2 ANQGSEA. With 7 bases removed from V and 3 bases from J, the gap between germline ends came to 10 bases. As DNA, the CDR3 is TGCAGCGCTCTCGACAGCTACGAGCAGTACTTC. Residues: CSALDSYEQYF.

The chain combines TRBV6-1 with TRBJ2-7, with 12 bases fitting TRBD1. CDR1 MNHNS and CDR2 SASEGT come from the germline V gene. CDR3 size: 15 residues. V lost 6 bases and J lost 3; bases outside the gene matches: 6. In DNA, the CDR3 is TGTGCCAGCAGACCGGGACAGGGGGCAGTCTACGAGCAGTACTTC. Protein: CASRPGQGAVYEQYF.

This clone was observed a few times. V and J are TRBV28 and TRBJ2-5; 7 nucleotides line up with TRBD1. The CDR3 totals 19 residues. Germline CDR1 and CDR2: MDHEN and SYDVKM. With V trimmed by 5 bases and J by 1 base, 19 bases remained unmatched. The DNA of the CDR3 is TGTGCCAGCAGTCCTTTAGTCGGCCGGGACAGCCACCTCCAAGAGACCCAGTACTTC. This codes for CASSPLVGRDSHLQETQYF.

This clone was recorded a few times. The V and J genes are TRBV28 and TRBJ2-7; D might be TRBD1 (5 bases). Germline V lookup: CDR1 MDHEN, CDR2 SYDVKM. The V end was cut by 3 bases, the J end by 1 base, with 10 bases between. The CDR3 has 14 amino acids. DNA of the CDR3: TGTGCCAGCAGTTTTAGGGGTACGTCCTACGAGCAGTACTTC. Translated, it gives CASSFRGTSYEQYF.

This clone occurred once. Other DNA sequences in the same sample also yield this CDR3. The chain recombines TRBV6-5 with TRBJ2-7, with TRBD2 matching 11 bases. CDR1 and CDR2 (germline): MNHEY, SVGAGI. J lost 2 bases, V lost 0 bases, and 0 bases had no gene match. The CDR3 runs 15 residues. CDR3 nucleotide sequence: TGTGCCAGCAGTTACTCACTAGCGGGAGCCTACGAGCAGTACTTC. Amino acids: CASSYSLAGAYEQYF.